The source of this TCR beta chain is a study of T cell changes during pregnancy in multiple sclerosis. This table comes from immunoSEQ multiplex PCR, and its TCRdb copy is limited to in-frame clones, with some not included. This table holds 40,000 to 50,000 clones, roughly 93% found once. The V and J ends lost 1 base and 6 bases respectively, with 17 bases between them. This CDR3 spans 16 amino acids. From germline, CDR1 is SGHRS and CDR2 YFSETQ. Sequencing used CD4+ T cells from peripheral blood mononuclear cells, obtained in the second trimester of pregnancy. V usage is TRBV5-1 and J usage is TRBJ2-1, with a weak D call TRBD2 (6 bases). This sequence was found in a female donor in good health, enrolled as a control in a pregnancy study. The CDR3 DNA follows: TGCGCCAGCAGCTTGCTAGGGTCAGCGGGTCGCAATGAGCAGTTCTTC. Translating it yields CASSLLGSAGRNEQFF.